Listed below are T cell receptor beta chains from one sample, sequenced in a study of blood T cell repertoires in COVID-19. Measured with immunoSEQ multiplex PCR; TCRdb has only the in-frame clones, and not every one. This table holds fewer than 200,000 clones, 80% to 90% found once. The sample taken for sequencing was peripheral blood. These receptors were taken from a middle-aged man with acute or convalescent COVID-19. The CDR3 runs from the conserved cysteine through the conserved F or W. D genes are given only for firm matches. Where a row states a size, it is once, few, many or the class of an expanded clone; other rows omit it.

>14|TRBV9|TRBJ2-1|.|.
TGTGCCAGCAGCGTAGGAACAGGGTGGAATGAGCAGTTCTTC
CASSVGTGWNEQFF
>14|TRBV7-3|TRBJ2-7|TRBD2|once
TGTGCCAGCAGCGCTAAACCCGGGGGGAACGAGCAGTACTTC
CASSAKPGGNEQYF
>14|TRBV5-1|TRBJ1-1|.|.
TGCGCCAGCAGCCCCCGGGGTTCGAACACTGAAGCTTTCTTT
CASSPRGSNTEAFF
>13|TRBV9|TRBJ1-1|.|.
TGTGCCAGCAGCCAGAACAGGGAGACTGAAGCTTTCTTT
CASSQNRETEAFF
>15|TRBV12-5|TRBJ2-5|.|.
TGTGCTAGTGGTCCTGCGGAGACAGAGGTTGAGACCCAGTACTTC
CASGPAETEVETQYF
>19|TRBV7-6|TRBJ1-6|TRBD1|.
TGTGCCAGCAGCTTAGGAGGACAGGGTAACGGCTCCTATAATTCACCCCTCCACTTT
CASSLGGQGNGSYNSPLHF
>17|TRBV10-1|TRBJ1-1|.|.
TGCGCCAGCAGTGAGTTCCGGGACATACTAGACGGCACTGAAGCTTTCTTT
CASSEFRDILDGTEAFF
>13|TRBV30|TRBJ1-5|TRBD1|.
TGTGCCTGGAGCGGACAGGGGAATCAGCCCCAGCATTTT
CAWSGQGNQPQHF
>16|TRBV7-2|TRBJ1-2|TRBD1|.
TGTGCCAGCAGCCCCGGGACAGGGTCTCGATACTATGGCTACACCTTC
CASSPGTGSRYYGYTF
>19|TRBV10-3|TRBJ2-7|TRBD1|.
TGTGCCATCAGTGAGCCTAAGACCCCTACGGACAGGGGATCCTACGAGCAGTACTTC
CAISEPKTPTDRGSYEQYF